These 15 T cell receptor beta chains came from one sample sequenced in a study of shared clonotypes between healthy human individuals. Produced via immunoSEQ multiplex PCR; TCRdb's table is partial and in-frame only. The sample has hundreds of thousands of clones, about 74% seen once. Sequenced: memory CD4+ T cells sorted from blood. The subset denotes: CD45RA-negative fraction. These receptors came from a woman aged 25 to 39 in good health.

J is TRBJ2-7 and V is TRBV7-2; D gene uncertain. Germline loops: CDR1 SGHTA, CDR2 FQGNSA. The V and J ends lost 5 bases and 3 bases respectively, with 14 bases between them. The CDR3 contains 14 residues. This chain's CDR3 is CASSPRLGFYEQYF. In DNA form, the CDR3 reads TGTGCCAGCAGCCCCCGTTTGGGGTTCTACGAGCAGTACTTC.

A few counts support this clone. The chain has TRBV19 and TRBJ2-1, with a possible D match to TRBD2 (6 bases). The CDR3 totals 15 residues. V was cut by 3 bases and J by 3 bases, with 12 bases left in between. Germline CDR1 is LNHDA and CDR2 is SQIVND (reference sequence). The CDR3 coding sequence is TGTGCCAGTAGTATTAGAGAGGAGGGCTACAATGAGCAGTTCTTC. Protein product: CASSIREEGYNEQFF.

CDR3 protein: CASSLGVNTEAFF. For the CDR3, the DNA is TGTGCCAGCAGTCTCGGGGTGAACACTGAAGCTTTCTTT. The chain has TRBV6-5 and TRBJ1-1; D remains unclear. CDR1 is MNHEY, CDR2 SVGAGI, per germline. CDR3 length equals 13 residues. Between the trimmed V and J ends, which lost 5 bases and 0 bases, there was a span of 7 bases.

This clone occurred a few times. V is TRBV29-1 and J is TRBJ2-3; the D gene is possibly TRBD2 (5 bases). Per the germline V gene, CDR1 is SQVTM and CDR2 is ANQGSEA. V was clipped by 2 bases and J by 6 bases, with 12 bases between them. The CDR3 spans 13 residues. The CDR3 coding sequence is TGCAGCGTTGAAACGGGAAGGGAGGATACGCAGTATTTT. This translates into CSVETGREDTQYF.

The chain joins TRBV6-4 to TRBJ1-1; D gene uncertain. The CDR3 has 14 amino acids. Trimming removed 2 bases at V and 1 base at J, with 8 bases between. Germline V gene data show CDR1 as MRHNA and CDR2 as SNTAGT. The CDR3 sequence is CASSDTTENTEAFF. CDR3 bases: TGTGCCAGCAGTGACACGACGGAGAACACTGAAGCTTTCTTT.

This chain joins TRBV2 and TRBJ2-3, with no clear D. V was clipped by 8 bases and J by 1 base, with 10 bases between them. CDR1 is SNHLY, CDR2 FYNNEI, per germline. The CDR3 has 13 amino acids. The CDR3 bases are TGTGCCAGCGATGGGGTGGGCACAGATACGCAGTATTTT. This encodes CASDGVGTDTQYF.

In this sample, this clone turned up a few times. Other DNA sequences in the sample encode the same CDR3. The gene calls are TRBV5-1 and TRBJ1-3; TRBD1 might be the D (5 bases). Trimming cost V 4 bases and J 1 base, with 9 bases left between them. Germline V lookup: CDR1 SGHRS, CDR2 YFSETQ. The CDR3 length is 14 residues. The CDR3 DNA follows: TGCGCCAGCAGCCCCGGGACGTCTGGAAACACCATATATTTT. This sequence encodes CASSPGTSGNTIYF.

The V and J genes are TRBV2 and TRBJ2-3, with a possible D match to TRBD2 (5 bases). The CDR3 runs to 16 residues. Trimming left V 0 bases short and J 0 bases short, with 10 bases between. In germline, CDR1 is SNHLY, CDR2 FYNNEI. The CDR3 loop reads CASSEARADSTDTQYF. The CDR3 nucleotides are TGTGCCAGCAGTGAAGCGCGAGCGGATAGCACAGATACGCAGTATTTT.

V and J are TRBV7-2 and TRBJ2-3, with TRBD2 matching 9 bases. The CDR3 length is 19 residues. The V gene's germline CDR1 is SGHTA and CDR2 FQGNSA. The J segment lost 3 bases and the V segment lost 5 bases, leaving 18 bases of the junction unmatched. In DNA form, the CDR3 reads TGTGCCAGCAGCGTCTGGGGCTCCTTAGCGGGAGCGGGAACAGATACGCAGTATTTT. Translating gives CASSVWGSLAGAGTDTQYF.

The CDR3 DNA is TGTGCCAGCAGCGCTAACTGGAAGACTGAAGCTTTCTTT. Encoded protein: CASSANWKTEAFF. V gene TRBV7-2 combines with J gene TRBJ1-1; D is ambiguous. In germline, CDR1 is SGHTA, CDR2 FQGNSA. V lost 5 bases to trimming and J lost 5 bases, with 12 bases between them. There are 13 residues in the CDR3.

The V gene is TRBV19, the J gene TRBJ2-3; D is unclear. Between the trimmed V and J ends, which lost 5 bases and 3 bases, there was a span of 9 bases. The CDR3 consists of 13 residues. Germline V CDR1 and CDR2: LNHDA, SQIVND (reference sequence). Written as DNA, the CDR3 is TGTGCCAGTAGTTTTACAAGAACAGATACGCAGTATTTT. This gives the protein CASSFTRTDTQYF.

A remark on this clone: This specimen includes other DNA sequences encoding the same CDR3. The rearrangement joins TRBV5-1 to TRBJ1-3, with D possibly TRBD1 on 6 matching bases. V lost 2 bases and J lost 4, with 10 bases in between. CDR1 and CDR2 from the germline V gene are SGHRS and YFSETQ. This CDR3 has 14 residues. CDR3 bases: TGCGCCAGCAGCTTTGGCACAGGGGGAAACACCATATATTTT. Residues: CASSFGTGGNTIYF.

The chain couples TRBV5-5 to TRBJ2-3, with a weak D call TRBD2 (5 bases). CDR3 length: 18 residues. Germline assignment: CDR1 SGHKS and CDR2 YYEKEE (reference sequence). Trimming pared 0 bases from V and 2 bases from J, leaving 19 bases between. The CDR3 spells CASSLVQLDSPLTDTQYF. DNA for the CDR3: TGTGCCAGCAGCTTGGTTCAACTGGACTCGCCACTCACAGATACGCAGTATTTT.

CDR3 sequence (DNA): TGTGCCAGCAGTTTTGAAGGGAGGGCGGGAAATGAGCAGTTCTTC. Amino acids: CASSFEGRAGNEQFF. The rearrangement uses TRBV28 and TRBJ2-1, with TRBD2 matching over 7 bases. The CDR3 spans 15 residues. Germline CDR1 MDHEN, CDR2 SYDVKM. After removal of 3 bases from V and 7 bases from J, the junction contained 9 bases not matched to a gene.

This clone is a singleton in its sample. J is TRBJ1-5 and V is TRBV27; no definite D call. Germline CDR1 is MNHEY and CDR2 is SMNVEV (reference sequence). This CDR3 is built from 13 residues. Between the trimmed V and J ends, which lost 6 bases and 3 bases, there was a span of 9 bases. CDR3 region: CASRYRLNQPQHF. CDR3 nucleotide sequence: TGTGCCAGCAGATATCGACTCAATCAGCCCCAGCATTTT.